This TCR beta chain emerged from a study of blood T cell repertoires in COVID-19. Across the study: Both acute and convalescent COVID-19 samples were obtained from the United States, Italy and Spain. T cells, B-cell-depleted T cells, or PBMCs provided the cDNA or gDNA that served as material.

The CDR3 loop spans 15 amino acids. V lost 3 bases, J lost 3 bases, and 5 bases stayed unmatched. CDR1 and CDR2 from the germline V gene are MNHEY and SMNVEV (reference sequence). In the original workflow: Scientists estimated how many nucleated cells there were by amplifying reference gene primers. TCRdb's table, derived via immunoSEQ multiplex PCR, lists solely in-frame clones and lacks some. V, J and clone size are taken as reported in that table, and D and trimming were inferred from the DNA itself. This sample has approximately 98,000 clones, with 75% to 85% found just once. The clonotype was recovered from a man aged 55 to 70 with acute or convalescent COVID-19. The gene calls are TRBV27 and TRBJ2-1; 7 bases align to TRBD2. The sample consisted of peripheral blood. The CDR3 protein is CASSLAGTNYNEQFF. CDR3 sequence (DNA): TGTGCCAGCAGTTTGGCCGGGACTAACTACAATGAGCAGTTCTTC.